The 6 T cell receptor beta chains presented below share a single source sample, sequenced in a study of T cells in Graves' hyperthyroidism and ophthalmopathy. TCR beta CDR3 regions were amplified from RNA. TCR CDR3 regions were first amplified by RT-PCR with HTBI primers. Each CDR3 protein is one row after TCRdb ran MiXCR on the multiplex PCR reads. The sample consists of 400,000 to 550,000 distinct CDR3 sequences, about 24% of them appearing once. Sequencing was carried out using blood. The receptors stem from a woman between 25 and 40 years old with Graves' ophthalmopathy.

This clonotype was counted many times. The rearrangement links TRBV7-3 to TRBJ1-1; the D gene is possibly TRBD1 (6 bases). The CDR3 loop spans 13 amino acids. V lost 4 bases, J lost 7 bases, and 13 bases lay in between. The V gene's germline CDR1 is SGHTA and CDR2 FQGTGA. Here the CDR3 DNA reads TGTGCCAGCAGCTCCAGGGGAGTGGGTGAAGCTTTCTTT. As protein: CASSSRGVGEAFF.

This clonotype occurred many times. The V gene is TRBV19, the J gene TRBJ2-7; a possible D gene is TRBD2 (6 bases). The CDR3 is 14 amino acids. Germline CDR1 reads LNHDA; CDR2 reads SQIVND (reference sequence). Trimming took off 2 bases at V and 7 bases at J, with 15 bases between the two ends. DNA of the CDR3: TGTGCCAGTAGTATATTGTTGCGGGGCAGGGAGCAGTACTTC. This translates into CASSILLRGREQYF.

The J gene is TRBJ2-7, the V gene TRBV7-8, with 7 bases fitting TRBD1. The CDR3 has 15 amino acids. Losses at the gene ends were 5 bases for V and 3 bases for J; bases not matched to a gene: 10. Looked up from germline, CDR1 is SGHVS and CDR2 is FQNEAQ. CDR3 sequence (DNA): TGTGCCAGCAGCGCCGGACAGGACCCCCTCTACGAGCAGTACTTC. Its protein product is CASSAGQDPLYEQYF.

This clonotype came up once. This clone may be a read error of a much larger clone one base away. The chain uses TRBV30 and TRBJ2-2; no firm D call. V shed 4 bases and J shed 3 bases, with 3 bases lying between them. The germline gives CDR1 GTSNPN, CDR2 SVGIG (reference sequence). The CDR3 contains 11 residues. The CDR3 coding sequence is TGTGCCTGGAAGTACACCGGGGAGCTGTTTTTT. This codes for CAWKYTGELFF. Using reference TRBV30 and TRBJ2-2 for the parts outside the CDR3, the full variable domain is SQTIHQWPATLVQPVGSPLSLECTVEGTSNPNLYWYRQAAGRGLQLLFYSVGIGQISSEVPQNLSASRPQDRQFILSSKKLLLSDSGFYLCAWKYTGELFFGEGSRLTVL.

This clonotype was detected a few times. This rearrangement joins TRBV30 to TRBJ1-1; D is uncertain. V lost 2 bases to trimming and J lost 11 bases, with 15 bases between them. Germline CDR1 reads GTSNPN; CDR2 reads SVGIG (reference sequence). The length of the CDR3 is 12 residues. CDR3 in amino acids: CAWSPGARVAFF. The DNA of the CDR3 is TGTGCCTGGAGTCCGGGAGCACGGGTGGCTTTCTTT.

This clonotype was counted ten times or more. The CDR3 protein is CASSPGTGMNTEAFF. CDR3 bases: TGTGCCAGCAGTCCCGGGACAGGGATGAACACTGAAGCTTTCTTT. The chain joins TRBV12-3 or TRBV12-4 to TRBJ1-1; TRBD1 matches at 9 bases. J lost 0 bases, V lost 5 bases, and 4 bases had no gene match. The CDR3 length is 15 residues.